A single sample is the source of the 4 T cell receptor beta chains below, sequenced in a study of control samples from healthy donors and cancer patients. Sequencing used immunoSEQ multiplex PCR; TCRdb keeps in-frame clones, though not all of them. The repertoire holds 95,000 to 150,000 clones, with roughly 91% as singletons. What was sequenced was blood. Receptor source: a man in his forties in good health.

The chain carries TRBV6-4 and TRBJ1-2; TRBD1 might be the D (6 bases). Between the trimmed V and J ends, which lost 4 bases and 4 bases, there was a span of 16 bases. Germline lookup yields CDR1 MRHNA and CDR2 SNTAGT. This CDR3 spans 15 amino acids. In nucleotides, the CDR3 is TGTGCCAGCAGTGTCGACAGGTCGGTTGGCTATGGCTACACCTTC. This sequence encodes CASSVDRSVGYGYTF.

This rearrangement joins TRBV11-3 to TRBJ2-7, with a tentative D call TRBD2 (6 bases). CDR1 is SGHNT, CDR2 YENEEA, per germline. The CDR3 loop spans 15 amino acids. The V end was cut by 5 bases, the J end by 2 bases, with 16 bases between. This chain's CDR3 is CASSLRGVVTYEQYF. The CDR3, as DNA: TGTGCCAGCAGCCTTCGCGGGGTGGTCACCTACGAGCAGTACTTC.

This rearrangement joins TRBV21-1 to TRBJ2-3; the table's TRBD1 call for D was not verified on the DNA. TRBV21-1 is a recognized pseudogene. This CDR3 comprises 18 residues. The CDR3 spells CASRKGTASAHSTDTQYF. Written as DNA, the CDR3 is TGTGCCAGCAGGAAAGGGACAGCAAGTGCCCATAGCACAGATACGCAGTATTTT.

The DNA of the CDR3 is TGTGCCACCAGTGATCCCGGGACAGGGCGCGGCTACACCTTC. As protein: CATSDPGTGRGYTF. The chain couples TRBV24-1 to TRBJ1-2; 9 bases align to TRBD1. The V gene end was trimmed by 3 bases and the J gene end by 8 bases; junction bases not matched to a gene: 6. This CDR3 contains 14 residues. Germline V gene sequence: CDR1 KGHDR, CDR2 SFDVKD.